This T cell receptor (beta chain) was recovered during a study of OX40 agonist ivuxolimab in advanced cancers. The CDR3 is 16 amino acids. The V gene's germline CDR1 is MNHEY and CDR2 SVGAGI. The V gene lost 0 bases and the J gene lost 6 bases, with 14 bases spanning the gap. Assay: immunoSEQ multiplex PCR; the TCRdb copy retains only in-frame clones and omits some. Here the sample spans tens of thousands of clones, 84% being singletons. This specimen consisted of CD4+ or CD8+ T cells sorted from blood, obtained in a trial of the OX40 agonist ivuxolimab. The V call is TRBV6-5, the J call TRBJ2-2; D may be TRBD1 (6 bases). This receptor was identified in an adult with an advanced solid tumor such as melanoma, head and neck, liver or kidney cancer. The CDR3 DNA reads as TGTGCCAGCAGTTACTCCAACAGGGTTCGGGCCGGGGAGCTGTTTTTT. Translated: CASSYSNRVRAGELFF.